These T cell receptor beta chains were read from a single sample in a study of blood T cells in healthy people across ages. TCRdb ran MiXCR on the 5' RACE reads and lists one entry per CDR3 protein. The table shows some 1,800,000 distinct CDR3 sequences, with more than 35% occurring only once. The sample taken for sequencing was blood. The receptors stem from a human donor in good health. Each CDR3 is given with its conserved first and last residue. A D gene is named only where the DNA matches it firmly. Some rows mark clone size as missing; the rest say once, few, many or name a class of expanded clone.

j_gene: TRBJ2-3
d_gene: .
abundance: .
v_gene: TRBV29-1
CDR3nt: TGCAGCGTTGGTTTTAGGGGCGCAGATACGCAGTATTTT
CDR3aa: CSVGFRGADTQYF

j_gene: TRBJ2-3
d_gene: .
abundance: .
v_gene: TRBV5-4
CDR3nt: TGTGCCAGCAGCCCATCTGGGGGACACGGGAACACAGATACGCAGTATTTT
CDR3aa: CASSPSGGHGNTDTQYF

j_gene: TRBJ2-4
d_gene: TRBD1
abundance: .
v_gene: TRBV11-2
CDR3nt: TGTGCCAGCAGCTTAGTGGGGGACAGGGAAGGTTATTTGCTAGCCAAAAACATTCAGTACTTC
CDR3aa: CASSLVGDREGYLLAKNIQYF

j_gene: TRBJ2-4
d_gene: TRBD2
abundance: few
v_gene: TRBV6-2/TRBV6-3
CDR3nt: TGTGCCAGCAGTTACTACGAAAATACCGGGACTACCAAAAACATTCAGTACTTC
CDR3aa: CASSYYENTGTTKNIQYF

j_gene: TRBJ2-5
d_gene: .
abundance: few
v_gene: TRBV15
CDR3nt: TGTGCCACCAGCACCATTTCTTTAACTGGGGGAGAGACCCAGTACTTC
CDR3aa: CATSTISLTGGETQYF

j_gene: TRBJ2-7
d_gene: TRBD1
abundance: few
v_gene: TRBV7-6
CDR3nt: TGTGCCAGCAGCTTCAGACAGGGGGGCTCCTACGAGCAGTACTTC
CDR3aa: CASSFRQGGSYEQYF

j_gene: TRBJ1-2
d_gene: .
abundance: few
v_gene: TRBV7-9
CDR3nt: TGTGCCAGCCCTAACAACTATGGCTACACCTTC
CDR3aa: CASPNNYGYTF

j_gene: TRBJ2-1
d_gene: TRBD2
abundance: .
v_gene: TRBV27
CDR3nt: TGTGCCAGCAGTACCCCCGTGACTAGCGGGAGTAATGAGCAGTTCTTC
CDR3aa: CASSTPVTSGSNEQFF

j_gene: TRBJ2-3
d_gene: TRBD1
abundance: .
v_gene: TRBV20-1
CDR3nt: TGCAGTGCTCCGATCGCGAGGGACAGGCTCACAGATACGCAGTATTTT
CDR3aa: CSAPIARDRLTDTQYF

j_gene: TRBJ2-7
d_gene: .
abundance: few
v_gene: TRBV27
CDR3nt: TGTGCCAGCCAAAAGAGGGAAGGGGGTATATCCGAGCAGTACTTC
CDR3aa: CASQKREGGISEQYF

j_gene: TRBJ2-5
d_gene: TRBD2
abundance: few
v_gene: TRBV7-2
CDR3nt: TGTGCCAGCAGCCCCTGGGGCGGGGGACAAGAGACCCAGTACTTC
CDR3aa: CASSPWGGGQETQYF

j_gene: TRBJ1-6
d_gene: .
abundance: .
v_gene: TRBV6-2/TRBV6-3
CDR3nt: TGTGCCAGCAGTTACTCGCAGGGACCCCTCCACTTT
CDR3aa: CASSYSQGPLHF

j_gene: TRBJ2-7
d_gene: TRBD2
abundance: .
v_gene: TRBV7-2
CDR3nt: TGTGCCAGCAGCTTAGGGGGACTAGCGGTCCTCAAGTACGAGCAGTACTTC
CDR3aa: CASSLGGLAVLKYEQYF

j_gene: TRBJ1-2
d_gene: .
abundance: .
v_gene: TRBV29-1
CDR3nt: TGCAGCGTTCTTTTACCCAACTATGGCTACACCTTC
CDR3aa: CSVLLPNYGYTF

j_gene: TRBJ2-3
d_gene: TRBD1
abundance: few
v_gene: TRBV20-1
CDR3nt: TGCAGTGCGGGGAGGTTCGGACAGGGGGCTTCAGATACGCAGTATTTT
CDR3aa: CSAGRFGQGASDTQYF

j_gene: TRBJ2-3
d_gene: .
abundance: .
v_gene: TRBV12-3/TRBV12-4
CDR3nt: TGTGCCAGCACTCCCGGGGCGCAAGGAGATACGCAGTATTTT
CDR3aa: CASTPGAQGDTQYF